This T cell receptor (beta chain) was recovered during a study of T-cell memory formation after mild COVID-19 (dated by TCRdb to about 2021). Study-level background: Most TCR sequence clusters were specific to one of the two donors. In a couple of donors, T-cell clones that expanded and contracted after mild COVID-19 were tracked by sequencing TCRalpha and TCRbeta repertoires over time. Two young, previously healthy adult volunteers, one female and one male, were included in the cohort. The paper as a whole reports these results and caveats: The detection of some responding clones in pre-infection memory suggests that pre-existing cross-reactive memory T cells joined the SARS-CoV-2 response. Whether the second-wave clones peaking on day 37 were SARS-CoV-2 specific was not confirmed. Contracting CD4+ clones appeared mostly in the CM and EM memory subsets, whereas CD8+ clones were enriched in EMRA. The study included only a couple of mild cases, and larger cohorts that include severe cases with pre-infection samples were judged to be necessary. Clones that contracted from day 15 to 85 showed balanced CD4/CD8 phenotypes, whereas a second wave of clones that expanded from day 15 to 37 leaned towards CD4+.

PBMCs were isolated by Ficoll-Paque density gradient centrifugation. The listed sequencing device is Illumina NovaSeq 6000. TCRalpha and TCRbeta cDNA libraries were built by 5'RACE with constant-segment primers, adding sample barcodes and unique molecular identifiers. Trizol reagent was used to extract RNA from every sample. Amplification of the libraries took two PCR steps, and the second step added a second sample barcode plus Illumina TruSeq adapters. Sequencing of libraries was performed on an Illumina NovaSeq with 2 x 150 bp paired-end reads. In the source study's methods: With migec v1.2.7, reads were demultiplexed and then collapsed into UMI-guided consensus sequences. Using mixcr v2.1.11, UMI consensuses were aligned to TRA and TRB V and J templates and then assembled into clonotypes. Clonotypes were classified as expanded or contracted when called significant by both edgeR and NoisET, with noise models trained on biological replicates. For edgeR calls, a false discovery rate-adjusted p below 0.01 and a log2 fold-change threshold of 1 were applied. As an exploratory analysis of dynamics, max-normalized trajectories of the 1000 most abundant clonotypes were examined by PCA with hierarchical clustering. Separately sequenced CD4+ and CD8+ repertoires were used to assign a CD4 or CD8 phenotype to each responding clone. The public reads were reprocessed in TCRdb via fastp at Q25 and MiXCR, keeping in-frame beta chains. For every CDR3 protein sequence, its rows merge into one entry that carries the most common genes and DNA. V and J calls and clone size were set by TCRdb, not the authors. Across this sample there are 200,000 to 250,000 distinct CDR3 sequences, with more than 8% seen only once. The ten most abundant clones make up 3.5% to 4% of the sample.

At least ten counts were recorded for this clonotype. The antigen it binds to is not known. No much larger clone exists at a distance of one base, and base qualities are not known. Input material: PBMCs or a T cell subset sorted from them (not recorded which). This clonotype was obtained from a man aged 18 to 35 who had mild COVID-19 (a few samples of this study predate the infection). The sample titles of this study are shuffled in the database, so cell type and time point are left out; the donor was told from shared clones.

The DNA sequence follows: TGTGCCAGCAGCCCGGGTGACAGGGGGAACAATGAGCAGTTCTTC. Its translation reads: CASSPGDRGNNEQFF. This sequence uses TRBV12-3 or TRBV12-4 and TRBJ2-1; TRBD1 fits 9 bases in the junction. For this chain, trimming is 6 bases at the V end and 5 bases at the J end, and the number of junction bases without a gene match is 8. The CDR3 spans 15 residues, from the cysteine through the phenylalanine. The read is trimmed to its CDR3 DNA, 45 bases read in frame from base 1.